Listed here are 11 T cell receptor beta chains from one sample, sequenced in a study of metastatic and nonmetastatic thyroid tumors. TCRdb re-called clones from the PCR reads using MiXCR. The repertoire includes fewer than 40,000 clones, about 30% of them detected once, and roughly 15% sits in the top ten. Among the patients, none had received any treatment before thyroid surgery. The sequenced sample was tumor tissue. These receptors all stem from a female donor with papillary thyroid cancer or a benign thyroid nodule (not recorded which). Some clones in this sample may be carry-over from other donors' samples.

About this clone itself: An end of the junction differs from the germline gene, which may be a read error. CDR3 sequence: CASSYTPSGGELSF. CDR3 in DNA: TGTGCCAGCAGTTACACCCCCTCCGGCGGGGAGCTGTCTTTT. The V call is TRBV6-4, the J call TRBJ2-2; a weak D match, TRBD2 (6 bases). The germline CDR1 and CDR2 sequences are MRHNA and SNTAGT. The CDR3 runs to 14 residues.

This clone came up a few times. The V gene is TRBV6-2 or TRBV6-3, the J gene TRBJ1-1; D perhaps matches TRBD1 (5 bases). CDR1 is MNHEY and CDR2 is SVGEGT in the germline V gene. The ends were cut back, 2 bases at V and 8 bases at J, with 15 bases in the middle. The CDR3 consists of 14 residues. Written as DNA, the CDR3 is TGTGCCAGCAGTTACCTTTCGATGGCAGGGGAAGCTTTCTTT. Amino acids: CASSYLSMAGEAFF.

This clone has ten or more counts. This chain links TRBV27 with TRBJ1-1; D is perhaps TRBD1 (5 bases). V lost 6 bases and J lost 4, with 18 bases in between. This CDR3 region has 15 residues. The V gene's germline CDR1 is MNHEY and CDR2 SMNVEV (reference sequence). The CDR3 is CASSPSPGGGTEAFF. DNA for the CDR3: TGTGCCAGCAGCCCATCCCCGGGGGGGGGCACTGAAGCTTTCTTT.

J is TRBJ1-1 and V is TRBV5-1; weak D call: TRBD1 (5 bases). The CDR3 covers 13 residues. V lost 3 bases and J lost 6, with 12 bases in between. Germline V gives CDR1 SGHRS, CDR2 YFSETQ. The CDR3 coding sequence is TGCGCCAGCAGCTCCGGCGGGGGGGCTGAAGCTTTCTTT. Translated: CASSSGGGAEAFF.

The CDR3 DNA reads TGTGCCAGTAGCGTCGACCTTAACTATGGCTACACCTTC. Residues: CASSVDLNYGYTF. The rearrangement links TRBV19 to TRBJ1-2; D uncertain. The CDR3 is 13 amino acids. The ends were cut back, 6 bases at V and 1 base at J, with 9 bases in the middle. CDR1 is LNHDA, CDR2 SQIVND, per germline (reference sequence).

The chain couples TRBV20-1 to TRBJ2-5, with 10 bases matching TRBD2. V shed 1 base and J 7 bases; nucleotides not matched to a gene: 12. The germline CDR1 and CDR2 sequences are DFQATT and SNEGSKA (reference sequence). The CDR3 loop spans 16 amino acids. The CDR3 spells CSARADSGGFEWTQYF. CDR3 bases: TGCAGTGCTAGAGCGGATAGCGGGGGGTTTGAGTGGACCCAGTACTTC.

This clone came up a few times. The chain uses TRBV6-5 and TRBJ2-5; TRBD2 matches at 9 bases. The junction had 6 bases not matched to a gene; V was cut back by 0 bases and J by 4 bases. The CDR3 is 16 residues long. CDR1 is MNHEY and CDR2 is SVGAGI in the germline V gene. The DNA for the CDR3 is TGTGCCAGCAGTTACTCCCTTGCTAGCGGGGTAGAGACCCAGTACTTC. Translating gives CASSYSLASGVETQYF.

The chain recombines TRBV9 with TRBJ2-1; 7 nucleotides match TRBD2. V trimming: 4 bases; J trimming: 2 bases; junction bases outside the gene matches: 9. CDR3 length: 16 residues. The germline V gene has CDR1 SGDLS and CDR2 YYNGEE. DNA of the CDR3: TGTGCCAGCAGCCCAGACCCCACTAGCGCCTACAATGAGCAGTTCTTC. It encodes CASSPDPTSAYNEQFF. Variable domain in full (rest from reference TRBV9 and TRBJ2-1): DSGVTQTPKHLITATGQRVTLRCSPRSGDLSVYWYQQSLDQGLQFLIQYYNGEERAKGNILERFSAQQFPDLHSELNLSSLELGDSALYFCASSPDPTSAYNEQFFGPGTRLTVL.

The chain couples TRBV6-1 to TRBJ1-2; D is perhaps TRBD1 (5 bases). The CDR3 extends over 15 amino acids. Trimming cost V 5 bases and J 0 bases, with 13 bases left between them. Per germline, CDR1 MNHNS and CDR2 SASEGT. As DNA, the CDR3 is TGTGCCAGCAGTACCGGACACCGAGCTAACTATGGCTACACCTTC. The encoded protein is CASSTGHRANYGYTF.

This clone has a handful of counts. At one of its ends the junction is not consistent with the germline gene, which may arise from a read error. The chain employs TRBV6-2 or TRBV6-3 and TRBJ1-6; TRBD1 aligns across 7 bases. The CDR3 sequence is 14 residues long. The V gene's germline CDR1 is MNHEY and CDR2 SVGEGT. The CDR3 spells CTSTRDRTNSPLHF. The DNA of the CDR3 is TGTACCAGCACCCGGGACAGAACTAATTCACCCCTCCACTTT.

This clone appeared a few times. The chain has TRBV28 and TRBJ1-1; TRBD1 matches 10 bases. Looked up from germline, CDR1 is MDHEN and CDR2 is SYDVKM. CDR3 size: 15 residues. The V segment lost 6 bases and the J segment 2 bases; nucleotides outside the gene matches: 6. CDR3 region: CASRETGGFNTEAFF. CDR3 bases: TGTGCCAGCAGGGAGACAGGGGGCTTCAACACTGAAGCTTTCTTT.